The clone carrying this T cell receptor (beta chain) was observed many times. Its antigen is unidentified. The CDR3 extends over 14 amino acids. The J segment lost 7 bases and the V segment lost 6 bases, leaving 11 bases of the junction unmatched. Investigators excluded patients with uncontrolled infection, other autoimmune disease, pregnancy or lactation. Clinical symptoms, serum thyroxine and TRAb, thyroid ultrasound and orbital computed tomography together formed the diagnostic basis. Amplification targeted TCR beta CDR3 regions from RNA transcripts. RT-PCR in the first round (using the HTBI primer set) targeted the TCR CDR3. TCRdb processed the multiplex PCR reads anew with MiXCR; each CDR3 protein has one entry. The sample lists fewer than 300,000 distinct CDR3 sequences; around 25% were seen once. The sample originates from a study of T cells in Graves' hyperthyroidism and ophthalmopathy. As for the study in general: Blood was drawn when the patient was first diagnosed and still untreated.

Findings and limits, study-wide: From stable hyperthyroidism, ophthalmopathy was set apart by a 13 V-J model.

The clonotype originates from a middle-aged man with Graves' hyperthyroidism that later progressed to Graves' ophthalmopathy. The sample comprised blood. V gene TRBV12-3 or TRBV12-4 combines with J gene TRBJ1-2; 7 positions match TRBD1. The CDR3 protein is CASSEQGVMVGYTF. The CDR3 coding sequence is TGTGCCAGCAGCGAGCAGGGGGTAATGGTTGGCTACACCTTC.